The table lists the clone carrying this T cell receptor (beta chain) with many counts. Its antigen is unknown. This CDR3 spans 15 amino acids. V lost 6 bases, J lost 5 bases, and 8 bases stayed unmatched. Germline CDR1 is SGHRS and CDR2 is YFSETQ. For TCRbeta, the library was prepared with unique molecular identifiers. TCRdb processed the PCR reads anew with MiXCR; each CDR3 protein has one entry. The sample lists 750,000 to 950,000 distinct CDR3 sequences, 15% to 20% seen once, with just under 5% in the top ten. The entry originates in a study of T-cell reconstitution after alpha-beta-depleted transplantation in children. Study-level points and caveats: T-cell counts and diversity at one year post-transplant came mainly from newly produced T cells. TCRbeta diversity was high at day 60 in some patients (a result of surviving recipient T cells and thymic progenitors). Reports say that about two months after transplant, the alpha-beta T cells came out of several hundred graft clones that had expanded.

The material sequenced was PBMCs, mostly from graft donor cells, taken 360 days after TCRalphabeta/CD19-depleted stem cell transplant. This rearrangement joins TRBV5-1 to TRBJ1-5, with 10 positions matching TRBD1. The TCR comes from a male patient under 18 who had a stem cell transplant for acute lymphoblastic leukemia, so the T cells may come from the graft donor. CDR3 coding DNA: TGCGCCAGCAAAACACAGACAGGGGGCGATCAGCCCCAGCATTTT. It is translated as CASKTQTGGDQPQHF.